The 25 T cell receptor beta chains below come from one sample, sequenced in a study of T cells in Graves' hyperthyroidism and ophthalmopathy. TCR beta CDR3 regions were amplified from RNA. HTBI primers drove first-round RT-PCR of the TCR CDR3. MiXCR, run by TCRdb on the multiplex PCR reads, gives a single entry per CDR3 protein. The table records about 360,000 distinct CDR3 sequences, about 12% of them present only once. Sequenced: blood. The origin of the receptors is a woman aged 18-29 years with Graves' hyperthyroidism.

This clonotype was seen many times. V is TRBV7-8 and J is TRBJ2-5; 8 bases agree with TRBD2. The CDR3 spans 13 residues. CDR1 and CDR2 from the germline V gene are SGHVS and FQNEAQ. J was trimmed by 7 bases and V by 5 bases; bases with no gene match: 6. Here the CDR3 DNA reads TGTGCCAGCAGCCCAGGACTAGCCGGGACCCAGTACTTC. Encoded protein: CASSPGLAGTQYF.

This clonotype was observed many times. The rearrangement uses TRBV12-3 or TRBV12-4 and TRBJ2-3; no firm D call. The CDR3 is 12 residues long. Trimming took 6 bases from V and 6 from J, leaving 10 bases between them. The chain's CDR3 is CASRVPGDTQYF. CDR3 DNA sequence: TGTGCCAGCAGAGTCCCGGGCGATACGCAGTATTTT.

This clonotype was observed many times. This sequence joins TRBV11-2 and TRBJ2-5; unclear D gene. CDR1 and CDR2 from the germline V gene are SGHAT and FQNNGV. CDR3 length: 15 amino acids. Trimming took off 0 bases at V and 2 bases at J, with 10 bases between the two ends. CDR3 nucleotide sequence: TGTGCCAGCAGCTTAGATCTGGGCAGTCAAGAGACCCAGTACTTC. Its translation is CASSLDLGSQETQYF.

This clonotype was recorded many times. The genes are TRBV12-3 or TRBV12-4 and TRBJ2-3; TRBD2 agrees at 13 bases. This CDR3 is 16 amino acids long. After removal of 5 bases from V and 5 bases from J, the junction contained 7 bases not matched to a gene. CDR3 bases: TGTGCCAGCAGTCCGATACTAGCGGGGGGGAGAGATACGCAGTATTTT. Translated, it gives CASSPILAGGRDTQYF.

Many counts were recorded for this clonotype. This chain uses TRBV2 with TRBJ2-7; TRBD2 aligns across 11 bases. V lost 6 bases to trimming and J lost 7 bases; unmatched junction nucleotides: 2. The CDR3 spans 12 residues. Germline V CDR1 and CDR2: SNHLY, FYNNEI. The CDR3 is CASSGLAGEQYF. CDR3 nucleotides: TGTGCCAGCAGCGGACTAGCGGGTGAGCAGTACTTC. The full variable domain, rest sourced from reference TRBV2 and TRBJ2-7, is EPEVTQTPSHQVTQMGQEVILRCVPISNHLYFYWYRQILGQKVEFLVSFYNNEISEKSEIFDDQFSVERPDGSNFTLKIRSTKLEDSAMYFCASSGLAGEQYFGPGTRLTVT.

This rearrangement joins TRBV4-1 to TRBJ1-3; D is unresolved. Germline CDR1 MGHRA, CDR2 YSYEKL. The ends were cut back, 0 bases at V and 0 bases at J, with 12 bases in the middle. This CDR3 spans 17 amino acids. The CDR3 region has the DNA TGCGCCAGCAGCCAAGAAATAACGACTCGCTCTGGAAACACCATATATTTT. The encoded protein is CASSQEITTRSGNTIYF.

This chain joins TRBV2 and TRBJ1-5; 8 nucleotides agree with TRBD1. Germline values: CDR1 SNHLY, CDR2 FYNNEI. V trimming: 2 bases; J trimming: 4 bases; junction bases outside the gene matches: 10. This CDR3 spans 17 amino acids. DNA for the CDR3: TGTGCCAGCAGTGAAACGGGAGTTGGACAGGGTAATCAGCCCCAGCATTTT. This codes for CASSETGVGQGNQPQHF.

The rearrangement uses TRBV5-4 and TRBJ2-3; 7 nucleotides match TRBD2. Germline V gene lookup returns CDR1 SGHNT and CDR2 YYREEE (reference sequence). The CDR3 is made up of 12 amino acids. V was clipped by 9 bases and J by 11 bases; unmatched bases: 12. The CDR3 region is CATTPGGSRQYF. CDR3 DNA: TGTGCCACCACGCCGGGGGGATCCAGGCAGTATTTT.

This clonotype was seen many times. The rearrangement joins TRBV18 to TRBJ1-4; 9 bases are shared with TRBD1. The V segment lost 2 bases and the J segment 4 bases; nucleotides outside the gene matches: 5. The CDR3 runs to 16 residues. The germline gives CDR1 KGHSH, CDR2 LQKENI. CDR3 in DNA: TGTGCCAGCTCACCAAGAGGGACAGGGCTTAATGAAAAACTGTTTTTT. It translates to CASSPRGTGLNEKLFF. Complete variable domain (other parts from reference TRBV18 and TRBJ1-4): NAGVMQNPRHLVRRRGQEARLRCSPMKGHSHVYWYRQLPEEGLKFMVYLQKENIIDESGMPKERFSAEFPKEGPSILRIQQVVRGDSAAYFCASSPRGTGLNEKLFFGSGTQLSVL.

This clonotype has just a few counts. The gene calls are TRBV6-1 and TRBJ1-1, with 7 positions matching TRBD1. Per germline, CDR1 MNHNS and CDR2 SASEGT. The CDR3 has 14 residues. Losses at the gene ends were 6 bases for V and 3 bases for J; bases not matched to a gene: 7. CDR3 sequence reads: CASREQGFDTEAFF. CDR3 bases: TGTGCCAGCAGGGAACAGGGGTTCGACACTGAAGCTTTCTTT.

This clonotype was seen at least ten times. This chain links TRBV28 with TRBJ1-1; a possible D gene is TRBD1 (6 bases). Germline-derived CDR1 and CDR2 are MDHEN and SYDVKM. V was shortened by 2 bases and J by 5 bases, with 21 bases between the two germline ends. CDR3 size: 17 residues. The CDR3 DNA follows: TGTGCCAGCAGTTTACCGGGCAGGGGATTGAAGGGAACTGAAGCTTTCTTT. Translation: CASSLPGRGLKGTEAFF.

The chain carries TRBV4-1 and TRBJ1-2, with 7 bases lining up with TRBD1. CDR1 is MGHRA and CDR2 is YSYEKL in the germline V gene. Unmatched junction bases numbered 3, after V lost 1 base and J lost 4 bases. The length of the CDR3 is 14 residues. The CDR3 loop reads CASSQGGGTYGYTF. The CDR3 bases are TGCGCCAGCAGCCAAGGAGGGGGCACCTATGGCTACACCTTC.

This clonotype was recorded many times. CDR3 in amino acids: CASSAPTAGPQHF. The CDR3 DNA reads as TGTGCCAGCAGCGCCCCGACAGCGGGGCCCCAGCATTTT. The rearrangement uses TRBV28 and TRBJ1-5; the D gene is possibly TRBD1 (5 bases). Looked up from germline, CDR1 is MDHEN and CDR2 is SYDVKM. Trimming pared 6 bases from V and 9 bases from J, leaving 15 bases between. The CDR3 loop spans 13 amino acids.

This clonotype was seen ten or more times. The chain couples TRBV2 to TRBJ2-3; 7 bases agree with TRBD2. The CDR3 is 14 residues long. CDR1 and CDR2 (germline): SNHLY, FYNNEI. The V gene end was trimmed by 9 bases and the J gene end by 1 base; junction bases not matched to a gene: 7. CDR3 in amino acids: CARDSGGGTDTQYF. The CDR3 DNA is TGTGCCAGAGATAGTGGGGGGGGCACAGATACGCAGTATTTT.

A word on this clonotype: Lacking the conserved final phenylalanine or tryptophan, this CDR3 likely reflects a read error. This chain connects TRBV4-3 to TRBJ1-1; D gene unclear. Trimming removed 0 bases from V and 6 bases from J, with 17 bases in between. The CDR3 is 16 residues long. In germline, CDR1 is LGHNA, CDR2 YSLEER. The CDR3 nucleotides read TGCGCCAGCAGCCAAGATCGTCGGCAGACAACACCTGAAGCTTTCCTT. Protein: CASSQDRRQTTPEAFL.

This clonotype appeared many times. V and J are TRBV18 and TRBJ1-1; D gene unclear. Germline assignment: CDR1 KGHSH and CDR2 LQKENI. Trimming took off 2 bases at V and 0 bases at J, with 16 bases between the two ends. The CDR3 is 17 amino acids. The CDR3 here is CASSPGNSKILNTEAFF. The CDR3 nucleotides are TGTGCCAGCTCACCAGGGAATTCTAAGATCCTGAACACTGAAGCTTTCTTT. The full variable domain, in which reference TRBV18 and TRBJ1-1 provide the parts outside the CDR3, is NAGVMQNPRHLVRRRGQEARLRCSPMKGHSHVYWYRQLPEEGLKFMVYLQKENIIDESGMPKERFSAEFPKEGPSILRIQQVVRGDSAAYFCASSPGNSKILNTEAFFGQGTRLTVV.

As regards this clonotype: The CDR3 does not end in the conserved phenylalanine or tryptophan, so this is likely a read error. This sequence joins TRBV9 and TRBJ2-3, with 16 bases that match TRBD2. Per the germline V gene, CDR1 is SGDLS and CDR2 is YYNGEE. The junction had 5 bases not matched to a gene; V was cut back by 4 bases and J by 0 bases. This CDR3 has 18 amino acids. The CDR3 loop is CASSSGTSGGESTDTQYS. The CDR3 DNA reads TGTGCCAGCAGCTCCGGGACTAGCGGGGGGGAGAGCACAGATACGCAGTATTCT.

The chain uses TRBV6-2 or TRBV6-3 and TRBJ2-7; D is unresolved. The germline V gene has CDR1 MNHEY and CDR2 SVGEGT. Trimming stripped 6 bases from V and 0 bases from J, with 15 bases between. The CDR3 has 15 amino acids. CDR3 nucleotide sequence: TGTGCCAGCAGCATCCTAAGCCGAAGCTCCTACGAGCAGTACTTC. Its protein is CASSILSRSSYEQYF.

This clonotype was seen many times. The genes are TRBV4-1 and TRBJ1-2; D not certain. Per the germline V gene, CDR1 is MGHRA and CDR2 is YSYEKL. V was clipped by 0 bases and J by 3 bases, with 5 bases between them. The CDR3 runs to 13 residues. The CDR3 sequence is CASSQEYDYGYTF. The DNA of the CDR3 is TGCGCCAGCAGCCAAGAATATGACTATGGCTACACCTTC.

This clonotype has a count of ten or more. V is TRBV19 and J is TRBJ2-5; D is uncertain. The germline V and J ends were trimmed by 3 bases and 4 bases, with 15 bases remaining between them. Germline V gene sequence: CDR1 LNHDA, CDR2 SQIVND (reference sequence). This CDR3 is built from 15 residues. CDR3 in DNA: TGTGCCAGTAGTATCGCCGACGGCTCGATAGAGACCCAGTACTTC. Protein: CASSIADGSIETQYF.

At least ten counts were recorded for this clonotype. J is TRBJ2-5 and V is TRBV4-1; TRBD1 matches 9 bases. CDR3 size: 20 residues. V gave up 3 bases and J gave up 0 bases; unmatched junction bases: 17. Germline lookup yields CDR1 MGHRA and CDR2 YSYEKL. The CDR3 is CASSQIPGQGLAGDQETQYF. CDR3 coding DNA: TGCGCCAGCAGCCAGATTCCGGGACAGGGATTAGCGGGCGACCAAGAGACCCAGTACTTC.

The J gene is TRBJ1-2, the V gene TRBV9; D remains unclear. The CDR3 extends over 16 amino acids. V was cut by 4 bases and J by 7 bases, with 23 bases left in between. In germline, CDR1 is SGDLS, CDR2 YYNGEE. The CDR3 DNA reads TGTGCCAGCAGCCCCTATCCCATTAGAGGGTTTAGTGGCTACACCTTC. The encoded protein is CASSPYPIRGFSGYTF.

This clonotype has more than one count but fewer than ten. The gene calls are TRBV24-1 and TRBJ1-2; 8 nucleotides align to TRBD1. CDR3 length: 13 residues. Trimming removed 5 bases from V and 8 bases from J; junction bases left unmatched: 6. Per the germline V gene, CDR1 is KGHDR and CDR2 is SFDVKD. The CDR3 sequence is CATSGVTGVGYTF. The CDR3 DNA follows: TGTGCCACCAGTGGGGTGACAGGGGTCGGCTACACCTTC.

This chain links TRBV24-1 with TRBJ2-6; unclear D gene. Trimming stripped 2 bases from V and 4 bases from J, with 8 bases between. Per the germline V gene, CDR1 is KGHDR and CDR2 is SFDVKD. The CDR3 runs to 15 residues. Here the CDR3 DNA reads TGTGCCACCAGTGATTGGCATGAAGGGGCCAACGTCCTGACTTTC. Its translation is CATSDWHEGANVLTF.

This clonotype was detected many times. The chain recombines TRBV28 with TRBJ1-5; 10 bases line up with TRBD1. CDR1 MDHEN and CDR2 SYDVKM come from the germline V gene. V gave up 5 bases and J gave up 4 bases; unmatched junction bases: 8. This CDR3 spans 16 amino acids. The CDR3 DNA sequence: TGTGCCAGCAGTCTGGGGTCGGGACAGGGGAATCAGCCCCAGCATTTT. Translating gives CASSLGSGQGNQPQHF.